What follows are 31 T cell receptor beta chains derived from one specimen sequenced in a study of T-cell memory formation after mild COVID-19. TCRdb re-called the 5' RACE reads through MiXCR, storing one row per CDR3 protein. The table has under 250,000 distinct CDR3 sequences, roughly a tenth seen once. The sequenced material came from PBMCs or a T cell subset sorted from them (not recorded which). The receptors stem from a man between 18 and 29 years old who had mild COVID-19 (a few samples of this study predate the infection). Cell type and time point are not known.

J is TRBJ1-5 and V is TRBV6-2 or TRBV6-3; no reliable D call. Trimming took 2 bases from V and 7 from J, leaving 12 bases between them. Germline lookup yields CDR1 MNHEY and CDR2 SVGEGT. CDR3 length: 14 residues. The CDR3 nucleotides read TGTGCCAGCAGTTACCCACAGTGGGAGCAGCCCCAGCATTTT. This encodes CASSYPQWEQPQHF.

The V call is TRBV7-2, the J call TRBJ2-7; no firm D call. V dropped 2 bases and J dropped 3 bases, with 14 bases sitting between them. The CDR3 consists of 15 residues. Per the germline V gene, CDR1 is SGHTA and CDR2 is FQGNSA. CDR3 in amino acids: CASSLFSGSSYEQYV. The DNA of the CDR3 is TGTGCCAGCAGCTTATTTTCGGGCAGCAGCTACGAGCAGTACGTC.

This clonotype was picked up a small number of times. The chain is built from TRBV29-1 and TRBJ2-3; D is unresolved. The V end was cut by 7 bases, the J end by 8 bases, with 16 bases between. This CDR3 region has 12 residues. CDR1 SQVTM and CDR2 ANQGSEA come from the germline V gene. As DNA, the CDR3 is TGCAGCGGAATGGAACCCTCTGTTACGCAGTATTTT. Its protein is CSGMEPSVTQYF.

The rearrangement joins TRBV6-6 to TRBJ2-7; weak D call: TRBD1 (6 bases). The CDR3 is 15 residues long. Trimming removed 6 bases from V and 2 bases from J, with 17 bases in between. In germline, CDR1 is MNHNY, CDR2 SVGAGI (reference sequence). The CDR3 sequence is CASRPVPGQTYEQYV. CDR3 DNA sequence: TGTGCCAGCAGACCAGTCCCGGGACAAACCTACGAGCAGTACGTC.

In its sample, this clonotype was seen a few times. The V call is TRBV10-3, the J call TRBJ1-6, with 7 bases lining up with TRBD1. Germline loops: CDR1 ENHRY, CDR2 SYGVKD. This CDR3 spans 16 amino acids. Unmatched junction bases numbered 8, after V lost 0 bases and J lost 9 bases. In DNA form, the CDR3 reads TGTGCCATCAGTGAGTCGGGGAGACAGGGTAGTTCACCCCTCCACTTT. It translates to CAISESGRQGSSPLHF.

This clonotype was observed a few times. The V gene is TRBV29-1, the J gene TRBJ2-7; no clear D. The CDR3 length is 11 residues. Germline lookup yields CDR1 SQVTM and CDR2 ANQGSEA. Trimming left V 5 bases short and J 6 bases short, with 11 bases between. CDR3 residues: CSVHRDSEQYV. CDR3 nucleotides: TGCAGCGTTCATCGTGATTCCGAGCAGTACGTC.

This rearrangement joins TRBV7-9 to TRBJ2-3; D could derive from TRBD1 or TRBD2 (6 bases each). Trimming removed 5 bases at V and 2 bases at J, with 14 bases between. This CDR3 is built from 15 residues. Germline V CDR1 and CDR2: SEHNR, FQNEAQ (reference sequence). CDR3 sequence: CASSQMGGPTDTQYF. CDR3 in DNA: TGTGCCAGCAGCCAAATGGGGGGCCCCACAGATACGCAGTATTTT.

This clonotype was observed a handful of times. V gene TRBV7-8 combines with J gene TRBJ1-3; D gene unclear. The CDR3 is 16 amino acids. CDR1 and CDR2 from the germline V gene are SGHVS and FQNEAQ. The ends were cut back, 4 bases at V and 3 bases at J, with 16 bases in the middle. CDR3 loop: CASSWRRAALGNTIYF. The CDR3 DNA sequence: TGTGCCAGCAGCTGGCGACGGGCAGCGCTTGGAAACACCATATATTTT.

This clonotype has only a few counts. The V and J genes are TRBV5-1 and TRBJ1-1, with a tentative D call TRBD1 (5 bases). Trimming pared 7 bases from V and 5 bases from J, leaving 18 bases between. Germline V CDR1 and CDR2: SGHRS, YFSETQ. This CDR3 spans 14 amino acids. The DNA for the CDR3 is TGCGCCAGCCATTCGGACCGGGGCGGGACTGAAGCTTTCTTT. Its translation: CASHSDRGGTEAFF.

Only a few counts were recorded for this clonotype. The chain combines TRBV10-3 with TRBJ2-7; 10 bases map to TRBD1. This CDR3 comprises 13 residues. Trimming cost V 6 bases and J 5 bases; bases outside gene matches: 4. Germline CDR1 and CDR2: ENHRY and SYGVKD. DNA of the CDR3: TGTGCCATCAGGGGGACAGGGGCCGACGAGCAGTACGTC. This sequence encodes CAIRGTGADEQYV.

This clonotype was seen a few times. The chain joins TRBV19 to TRBJ1-5, with TRBD1 as a possible D gene (5 bases). Trimming removed 5 bases from V and 5 bases from J, with 16 bases in between. The CDR3 consists of 15 residues. Germline loops: CDR1 LNHDA, CDR2 SQIVND (reference sequence). The CDR3 nucleotides are TGTGCCAGTAGTCCAGGTATGAGGGGACATCAGCCCCAGCATTTT. It is translated as CASSPGMRGHQPQHF.

V is TRBV7-9 and J is TRBJ2-3; D is ambiguous. Germline lookup yields CDR1 SEHNR and CDR2 FQNEAQ (reference sequence). Trimming pared 5 bases from V and 0 bases from J, leaving 15 bases between. This CDR3 is built from 16 residues. The CDR3 DNA reads as TGTGCCAGCAGCCTGCATCTATCGTCTAGCACAGATACGCAGTATTTT. Translated: CASSLHLSSSTDTQYF.

This clonotype showed up just a few times. This chain uses TRBV2 with TRBJ1-1; no clear D. The germline CDR1 and CDR2 sequences are SNHLY and FYNNEI. The CDR3 is 11 amino acids. V lost 7 bases, J lost 1 base, and 4 bases lay in between. This CDR3 is CASTTNTEAFF. In DNA, the CDR3 is TGTGCCAGCACAACGAACACTGAAGCTTTCTTT.

This clonotype was seen a handful of times. The chain has TRBV30 and TRBJ2-3; 10 bases map to TRBD2. V lost 2 bases and J lost 7; bases outside the gene matches: 6. Germline-derived CDR1 and CDR2 are GTSNPN and SVGIG (reference sequence). CDR3 length: 14 residues. The CDR3 bases are TGTGCCTGGAGTTACAGCGGGGGGGCCCATACGCAGTATTTT. Protein: CAWSYSGGAHTQYF.

This clonotype came up a few times. V gene TRBV12-3 or TRBV12-4 combines with J gene TRBJ2-1, with TRBD2 as a possible D gene (6 bases). The CDR3 contains 15 residues. Between the trimmed V and J ends, which lost 6 bases and 7 bases, there was a span of 19 bases. The CDR3 DNA reads as TGTGCCAGCAGCTCCGGCCGGGGGATATGGAATGAGCAGTTCTTC. Its protein product is CASSSGRGIWNEQFF.

The V call is TRBV5-4, the J call TRBJ2-3, with 11 bases lining up with TRBD2. Per germline, CDR1 SGHNT and CDR2 YYREEE (reference sequence). This CDR3 is 15 amino acids long. V trimming: 4 bases; J trimming: 6 bases; junction bases outside the gene matches: 7. The CDR3, as DNA: TGTGCCAGCAGCGCTAGCGGGGGGCCTCCCGATACGCAGTATTTT. Translated: CASSASGGPPDTQYF.

The chain links TRBV11-3 to TRBJ1-5, with D possibly matching TRBD1 (5 bases). Germline lookup yields CDR1 SGHNT and CDR2 YENEEA. This CDR3 comprises 15 residues. V lost 5 bases to trimming and J lost 1 base, with 12 bases between them. In DNA, the CDR3 is TGTGCCAGCAGCATACGACGGGGCAGCAATCAGCCCCAGCATTTT. Translation: CASSIRRGSNQPQHF. The full variable domain, with the rest looked up from reference TRBV11-3 and TRBJ1-5, is EAGVVQSPRYKIIEKKQPVAFWCNPISGHNTLYWYLQNLGQGPELLIRYENEEAVDDSQLPKDRFSAERLKGVDSTLKIQPAELGDSAVYLCASSIRRGSNQPQHFGDGTRLSIL.

The chain joins TRBV18 to TRBJ1-1; maybe TRBD1 (5 bases). Trimming left V 6 bases short and J 2 bases short, with 13 bases between. Germline V gene lookup returns CDR1 KGHSH and CDR2 LQKENI. The CDR3 extends over 14 amino acids. CDR3 protein: CASSGRQGNTEAFF. CDR3 sequence (DNA): TGTGCCAGCTCGGGGAGGCAGGGAAACACTGAAGCTTTCTTT.

J is TRBJ1-4 and V is TRBV4-2; D is uncertain. V dropped 0 bases and J dropped 5 bases, with 10 bases sitting between them. The CDR3 loop spans 15 amino acids. In germline, CDR1 is LGHNA, CDR2 YNFKEQ. CDR3 DNA: TGTGCCAGCAGCCAAGATTACGGTACAAATGAAAAACTGTTTTTT. Its protein is CASSQDYGTNEKLFF.

The chain uses TRBV4-1 and TRBJ2-5, with D hard to call. This CDR3 region has 15 residues. V was trimmed by 0 bases and J by 2 bases, leaving 10 bases between them. Germline CDR1 MGHRA, CDR2 YSYEKL. Here the CDR3 DNA reads TGCGCCAGCAGCCAAGATTTTAGTGGACAAGAGACCCAGTACTTC. This translates into CASSQDFSGQETQYF.

This clonotype was picked up many times. The chain has TRBV7-2 and TRBJ1-1; TRBD1 agrees at 7 bases. J was trimmed by 6 bases and V by 5 bases; bases with no gene match: 9. Germline CDR1 SGHTA, CDR2 FQGNSA. The CDR3 spans 14 residues. The CDR3 DNA sequence: TGTGCCAGCAGCGGGGGACAGCTCCTAGCTGAAGCTTTCTTT. As protein: CASSGGQLLAEAFF.

This clonotype was observed a few times. V is TRBV20-1 and J is TRBJ1-3, with no clear D. Germline CDR1 is DFQATT and CDR2 is SNEGSKA (reference sequence). V shed 3 bases and J shed 7 bases, with 13 bases lying between them. There are 13 residues in the CDR3. The CDR3 here is CSARSGNENTIYF. In nucleotides, the CDR3 is TGCAGTGCTAGGTCCGGGAATGAGAACACCATATATTTT.

The sample holds many counts of this clonotype. The chain uses TRBV12-3 or TRBV12-4 and TRBJ2-1, with D tentatively TRBD1 (6 bases). There are 15 residues in the CDR3. V was cut by 5 bases and J by 6 bases, with 17 bases left in between. In nucleotides, the CDR3 is TGTGCCAGCAGTCGCAGGGGAGTTGAGGGCAATGAGCAGTTCTTC. Translated: CASSRRGVEGNEQFF.

Only a few counts were recorded for this clonotype. This chain uses TRBV4-3 with TRBJ1-1; D possibly corresponds to TRBD1 (5 bases). Trimming left V 0 bases short and J 1 base short, with 12 bases between. The CDR3 extends over 16 amino acids. Germline values: CDR1 LGHNA, CDR2 YSLEER. The CDR3 protein is CASSQEPGRANTEAFF. The CDR3 DNA reads TGCGCCAGCAGCCAAGAACCAGGGAGGGCGAACACTGAAGCTTTCTTT.

J is TRBJ1-1 and V is TRBV7-2; D ambiguous. Per germline, CDR1 SGHTA and CDR2 FQGNSA. V was trimmed by 3 bases and J by 2 bases, leaving 10 bases between them. The CDR3 has 14 residues. The DNA for the CDR3 is TGTGCCAGCAGCTTCGGGATGAGTAACACTGAAGCTTTCTTT. Its protein is CASSFGMSNTEAFF.

This clonotype was detected a few times. The chain couples TRBV9 to TRBJ2-5; 9 nucleotides line up with TRBD2. CDR3 length: 14 amino acids. Per the germline V gene, CDR1 is SGDLS and CDR2 is YYNGEE. After removal of 4 bases from V and 4 bases from J, the junction contained 5 bases not matched to a gene. CDR3 sequence: CASSPRGGGETQYF. The CDR3 DNA sequence: TGTGCCAGCAGCCCGCGGGGGGGAGGAGAGACCCAGTACTTC.

This clonotype was detected only a few times. The V and J genes are TRBV12-3 or TRBV12-4 and TRBJ1-6; D unresolved. The ends were cut back, 2 bases at V and 7 bases at J, with 9 bases in the middle. The CDR3 contains 14 residues. CDR3 region: CASSLRRINSPLHF. The CDR3 DNA reads as TGTGCCAGCAGTTTAAGGCGGATCAATTCACCCCTCCACTTT.

This clonotype was seen a few times. V and J are TRBV20-1 and TRBJ2-7; D uncertain. Trimming removed 5 bases from V and 0 bases from J, with 17 bases in between. Germline CDR1 is DFQATT and CDR2 is SNEGSKA (reference sequence). The CDR3 has 15 amino acids. The CDR3, as DNA: TGCAGTGCTTCCCAAAGAGGCCTCCTCTCCTACGAGCAGTACGTC. Its protein product is CSASQRGLLSYEQYV.

The chain's CDR3 is CASSQDLWTGSHEQYF. CDR3 DNA: TGCGCCAGCAGCCAAGATCTTTGGACAGGGTCCCACGAGCAGTACTTC. The V call is TRBV4-3, the J call TRBJ2-7; 8 bases are a match to TRBD1. This CDR3 spans 16 amino acids. The V and J ends lost 0 bases and 5 bases, in that order; junction bases with no gene match: 9. Germline CDR1 and CDR2: LGHNA and YSLEER.

For the CDR3, the DNA is TGTGCCAGCAGCACCGGACAGGGGACTCAGCCCCAGCATTTT. As protein: CASSTGQGTQPQHF. The chain combines TRBV7-9 with TRBJ1-5; 9 bases are a match to TRBD1. The CDR3 sequence is 14 residues long. Germline values: CDR1 SEHNR, CDR2 FQNEAQ (reference sequence). V was clipped by 5 bases and J by 6 bases; unmatched bases: 5.

This sequence joins TRBV7-3 and TRBJ2-2; D may correspond to TRBD1 or TRBD2 (5 bases each). Germline lookup yields CDR1 SGHTA and CDR2 FQGTGA. V was clipped by 1 base and J by 0 bases, with 9 bases between them. This CDR3 is 16 amino acids long. CDR3 region: CASSLMGTANTGELFF. The CDR3 DNA is TGTGCCAGCAGCTTAATGGGGACGGCGAACACCGGGGAGCTGTTTTTT.